This T cell receptor beta chain was identified during a study of T cells in localized non-small cell lung cancer. TCRdb's table, derived via immunoSEQ multiplex PCR, lists solely in-frame clones and lacks some. This table has 38,000 or so clones, approximately 90% appearing once. Looked up from germline, CDR1 is SGHRS and CDR2 is YFSETQ. The CDR3 has 18 residues. The J segment lost 2 bases and the V segment lost 0 bases, leaving 12 bases of the junction unmatched. Sequenced material: peripheral blood mononuclear cells, taken before any cancer treatment. The chain is built from TRBV5-1 and TRBJ2-3, with 7 bases lining up with TRBD1. The sequence came from a male donor aged 60 or over with stage II lung adenocarcinoma. The CDR3 loop reads CASSLDTGTATYTDTQYF. CDR3 DNA: TGCGCCAGCAGCTTGGACACCGGGACAGCTACCTACACAGATACGCAGTATTTT.